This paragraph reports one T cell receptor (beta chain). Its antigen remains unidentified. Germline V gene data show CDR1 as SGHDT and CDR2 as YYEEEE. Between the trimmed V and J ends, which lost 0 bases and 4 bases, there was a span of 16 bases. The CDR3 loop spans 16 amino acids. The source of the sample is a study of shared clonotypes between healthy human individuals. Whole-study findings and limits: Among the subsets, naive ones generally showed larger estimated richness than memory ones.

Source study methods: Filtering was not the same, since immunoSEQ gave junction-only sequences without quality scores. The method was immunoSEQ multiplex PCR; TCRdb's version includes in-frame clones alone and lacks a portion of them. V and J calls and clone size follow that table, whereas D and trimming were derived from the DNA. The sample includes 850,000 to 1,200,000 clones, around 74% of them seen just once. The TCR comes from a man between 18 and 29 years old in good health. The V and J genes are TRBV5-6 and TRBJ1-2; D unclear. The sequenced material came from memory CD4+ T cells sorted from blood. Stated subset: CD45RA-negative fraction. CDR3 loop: CASSLEHSGVPYGYTF. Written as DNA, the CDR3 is TGTGCCAGCAGCTTGGAGCATAGCGGGGTCCCCTATGGCTACACCTTC.